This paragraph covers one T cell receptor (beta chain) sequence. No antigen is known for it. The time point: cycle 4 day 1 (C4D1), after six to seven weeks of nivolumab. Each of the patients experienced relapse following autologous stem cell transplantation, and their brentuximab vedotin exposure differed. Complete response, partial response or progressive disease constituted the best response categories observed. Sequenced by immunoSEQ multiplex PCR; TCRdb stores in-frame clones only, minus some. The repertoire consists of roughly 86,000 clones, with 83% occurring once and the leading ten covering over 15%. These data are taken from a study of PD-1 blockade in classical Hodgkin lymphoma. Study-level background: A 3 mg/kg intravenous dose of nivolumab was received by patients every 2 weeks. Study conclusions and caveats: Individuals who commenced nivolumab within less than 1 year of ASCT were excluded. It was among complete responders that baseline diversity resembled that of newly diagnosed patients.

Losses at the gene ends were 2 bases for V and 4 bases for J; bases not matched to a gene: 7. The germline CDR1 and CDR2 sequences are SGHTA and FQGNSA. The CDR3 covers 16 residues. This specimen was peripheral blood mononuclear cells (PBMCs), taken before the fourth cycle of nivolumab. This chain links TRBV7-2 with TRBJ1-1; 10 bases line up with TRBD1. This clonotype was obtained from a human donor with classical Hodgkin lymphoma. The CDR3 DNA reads TGTGCCAGCAGCTTACCTTGGGACAGGGGCCCCACTGAAGCTTTCTTT. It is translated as CASSLPWDRGPTEAFF. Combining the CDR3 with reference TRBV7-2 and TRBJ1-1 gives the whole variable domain GAGVSQSPSNKVTEKGKDVELRCDPISGHTALYWYRQSLGQGLEFLIYFQGNSAPDKSGLPSDRFSAERTGGSVSTLTIQRTQQEDSAVYLCASSLPWDRGPTEAFFGQGTRLTVV.